One and the same sample provided the 14 T cell receptor beta chains below, sequenced in a study of PD-1 blockade in mismatch repair-deficient tumors. Assay: immunoSEQ multiplex PCR; the TCRdb copy retains only in-frame clones and omits some. The profile covers roughly 53,000 clones, with roughly 75% appearing a single time and more than 2.5% taken by the ten largest. Sequencing used peripheral blood, obtained 4 weeks after starting pembrolizumab. These receptors were obtained from an adult with mismatch repair-deficient cancer.

The rearrangement uses TRBV6-5 and TRBJ2-3; D is possibly TRBD2 (5 bases). This CDR3 has 16 amino acids. The germline gives CDR1 MNHEY, CDR2 SVGAGI. The V and J ends lost 0 bases and 4 bases respectively, with 14 bases between them. The CDR3 protein is CASSYSTSGGADTQYF. The CDR3 DNA is TGTGCCAGCAGTTACTCAACGTCAGGAGGCGCAGATACGCAGTATTTT.

The chain recombines TRBV4-2 with TRBJ2-3; 12 positions match TRBD2. Germline-derived CDR1 and CDR2 are LGHNA and YNFKEQ. The CDR3 covers 15 residues. The V and J ends lost 5 bases and 9 bases, in that order; junction bases with no gene match: 9. CDR3 in amino acids: CASSALAGGLGTQYF. Here the CDR3 DNA reads TGTGCCAGCAGCGCACTAGCGGGAGGTTTGGGGACGCAGTATTTT.

This chain uses TRBV18 with TRBJ2-1; 8 nucleotides align to TRBD2. J lost 5 bases, V lost 2 bases, and 5 bases had no gene match. The germline gives CDR1 KGHSH, CDR2 LQKENI. This CDR3 comprises 15 residues. CDR3 protein: CASSPGAGVHNEQFF. The CDR3 nucleotides are TGTGCCAGCTCACCAGGAGCGGGAGTCCACAATGAGCAGTTCTTC. Using reference TRBV18 and TRBJ2-1 for the parts outside the CDR3, the full variable domain is NAGVMQNPRHLVRRRGQEARLRCSPMKGHSHVYWYRQLPEEGLKFMVYLQKENIIDESGMPKERFSAEFPKEGPSILRIQQVVRGDSAAYFCASSPGAGVHNEQFFGPGTRLTVL.

This chain links TRBV4-1 with TRBJ1-1, with 9 bases matching TRBD1. From germline, CDR1 is MGHRA and CDR2 YSYEKL. J lost 4 bases, V lost 10 bases, and 19 bases had no gene match. The CDR3 has 17 residues. The CDR3 DNA is TGCGCCACCGCTCTTGGACAGGGGAGGCTGATAGGCACTGAAGCTTTCTTT. It encodes CATALGQGRLIGTEAFF.

The gene calls are TRBV6-1 and TRBJ2-2; TRBD2 is a possible D gene (7 bases). Germline V gene lookup returns CDR1 MNHNS and CDR2 SASEGT. V dropped 8 bases and J dropped 5 bases, with 15 bases sitting between them. The CDR3 contains 14 residues. The CDR3 protein is CASGIQGGTGELFF. The CDR3 DNA is TGTGCCAGCGGAATACAGGGAGGGACCGGGGAGCTGTTTTTT.

The gene calls are TRBV28 and TRBJ2-7; unclear D gene. The CDR3 extends over 11 amino acids. Deletions cut 6 bases from V and 0 bases from J, with 3 bases between. CDR1 and CDR2 (germline): MDHEN, SYDVKM. For the CDR3, the DNA is TGTGCCAGCAGGACCTCCTACGAGCAGTACTTC. Amino acid sequence: CASRTSYEQYF.

The chain links TRBV10-3 to TRBJ1-5; D remains unclear. CDR1 is ENHRY and CDR2 is SYGVKD in the germline V gene. This CDR3 is 15 amino acids long. V was clipped by 0 bases and J by 4 bases, with 10 bases between them. This chain's CDR3 is CAISESTGSNQPQHF. CDR3 in DNA: TGTGCCATCAGTGAGTCGACGGGATCTAATCAGCCCCAGCATTTT.

The rearrangement links TRBV10-3 to TRBJ2-1; TRBD1 matches at 7 bases. The CDR3 is 13 amino acids. The V gene's germline CDR1 is ENHRY and CDR2 SYGVKD. Trimming removed 10 bases from V and 7 bases from J; junction bases left unmatched: 10. This CDR3 reads CATRGEGANEQFF. The CDR3, as DNA: TGTGCCACTAGGGGTGAGGGGGCGAATGAGCAGTTCTTC.

This clone was seen more than once but under ten times. The chain has TRBV9 and TRBJ2-7; 10 nucleotides agree with TRBD1. Looked up from germline, CDR1 is SGDLS and CDR2 is YYNGEE. The CDR3 runs 15 residues. With 2 bases clipped from V and 3 bases from J, the junction kept 5 bases outside the gene matches. CDR3: CASSVSTGGIYEQYF. The CDR3 DNA follows: TGTGCCAGCAGCGTTTCGACAGGGGGCATCTACGAGCAGTACTTC.

This clone appeared a few times. The V and J genes are TRBV19 and TRBJ2-1; 14 nucleotides line up with TRBD2. CDR3 length: 15 amino acids. The ends lost 6 bases at V and 6 bases at J; junction bases unmatched: 4. Germline V gene data show CDR1 as LNHDA and CDR2 as SQIVND (reference sequence). CDR3 nucleotide sequence: TGTGCCAGTAGCGCCGGACTAGCGGGAGGCAATGAGCAGTTCTTC. As protein: CASSAGLAGGNEQFF.

This chain's CDR3 is CASSLGGQGRAFF. Written as DNA, the CDR3 is TGTGCCAGCAGCTTAGGGGGACAGGGGCGAGCTTTCTTT. V is TRBV7-3 and J is TRBJ1-1, with 10 bases identical to TRBD1. The germline V gene encodes CDR1 SGHTA and CDR2 FQGTGA. The CDR3 consists of 13 residues. V was pared by 2 bases and J by 10 bases, with 4 bases of the junction left unmatched.

The rearrangement links TRBV5-1 to TRBJ2-1; TRBD1 matches at 11 bases. The CDR3 contains 16 residues. J gave up 2 bases and V 7 bases, and 8 bases lay outside the gene matches. CDR1 SGHRS and CDR2 YFSETQ come from the germline V gene. This CDR3 reads CASRVSGQGAYNEQFF. The CDR3 DNA reads as TGCGCCAGCCGAGTGTCGGGACAGGGGGCCTACAATGAGCAGTTCTTC.

The CDR3 sequence is CASSVGSDTQYF. The CDR3 nucleotides read TGTGCCAGCAGCGTCGGATCTGATACGCAGTATTTT. The J gene is TRBJ2-3, the V gene TRBV9; D is ambiguous. Germline V CDR1 and CDR2: SGDLS, YYNGEE. The CDR3 spans 12 residues. V dropped 2 bases and J dropped 6 bases, with 7 bases sitting between them.

The J gene is TRBJ2-7, the V gene TRBV6-6; 8 bases agree with TRBD1. This CDR3 is 16 amino acids long. J was trimmed by 7 bases and V by 8 bases; bases with no gene match: 19. CDR1 and CDR2 from the germline V gene are MNHNY and SVGAGI (reference sequence). The DNA of the CDR3 is TGTGCCAGCCGTTGGGGCCGGGACAGGAGTGCGAGGGAGCAGTACTTC. Its translation: CASRWGRDRSAREQYF.